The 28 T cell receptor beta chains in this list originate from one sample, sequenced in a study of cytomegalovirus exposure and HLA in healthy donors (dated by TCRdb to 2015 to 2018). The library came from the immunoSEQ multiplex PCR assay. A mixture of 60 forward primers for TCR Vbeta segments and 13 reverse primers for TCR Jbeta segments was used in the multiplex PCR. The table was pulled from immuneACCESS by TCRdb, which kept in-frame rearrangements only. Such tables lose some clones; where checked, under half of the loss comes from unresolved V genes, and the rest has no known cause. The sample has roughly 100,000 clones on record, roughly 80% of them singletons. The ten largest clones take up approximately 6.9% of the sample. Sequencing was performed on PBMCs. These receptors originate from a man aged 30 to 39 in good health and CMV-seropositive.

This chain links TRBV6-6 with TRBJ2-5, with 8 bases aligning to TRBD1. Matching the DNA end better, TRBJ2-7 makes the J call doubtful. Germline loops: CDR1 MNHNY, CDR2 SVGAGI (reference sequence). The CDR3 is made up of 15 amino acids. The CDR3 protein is CASSIPGQVIYEQYF. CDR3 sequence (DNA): TGTGCCAGCAGTATACCGGGACAGGTAATCTACGAGCAGTACTTC.

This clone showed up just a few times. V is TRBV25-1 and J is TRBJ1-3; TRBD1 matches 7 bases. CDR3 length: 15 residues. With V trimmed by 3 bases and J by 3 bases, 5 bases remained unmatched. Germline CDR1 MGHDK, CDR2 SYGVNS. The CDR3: CASSERDSGGNTIYF. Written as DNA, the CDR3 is TGTGCCAGCAGTGAGAGGGACAGTGGTGGAAACACCATATATTTT.

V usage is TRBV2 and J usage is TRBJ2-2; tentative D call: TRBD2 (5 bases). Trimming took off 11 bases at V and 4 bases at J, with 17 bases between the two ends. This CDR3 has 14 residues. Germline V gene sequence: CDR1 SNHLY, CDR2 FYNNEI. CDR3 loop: CASLREEVTGELFF. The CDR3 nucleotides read TGTGCCTCTCTACGGGAAGAGGTCACCGGGGAGCTGTTTTTT.

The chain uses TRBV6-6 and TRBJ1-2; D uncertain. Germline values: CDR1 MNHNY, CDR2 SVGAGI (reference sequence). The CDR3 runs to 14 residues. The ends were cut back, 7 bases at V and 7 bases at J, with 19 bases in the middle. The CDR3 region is CASKIGGDSLGYTF. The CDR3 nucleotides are TGTGCCAGCAAGATCGGCGGGGATTCCCTTGGCTACACCTTC.

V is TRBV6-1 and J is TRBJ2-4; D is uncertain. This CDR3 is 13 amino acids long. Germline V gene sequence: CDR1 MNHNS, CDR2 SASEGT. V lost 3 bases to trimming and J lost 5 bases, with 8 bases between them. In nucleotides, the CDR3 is TGTGCCAGCAGTGATGGTGGGCAAAACATTCAGTACTTC. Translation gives CASSDGGQNIQYF.

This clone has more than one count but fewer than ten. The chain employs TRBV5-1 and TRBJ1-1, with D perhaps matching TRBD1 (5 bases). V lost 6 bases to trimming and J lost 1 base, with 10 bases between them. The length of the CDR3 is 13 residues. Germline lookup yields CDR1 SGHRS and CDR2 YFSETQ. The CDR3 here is CASKTDQNTEAFF. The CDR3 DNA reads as TGCGCCAGCAAGACAGACCAGAACACTGAAGCTTTCTTT.

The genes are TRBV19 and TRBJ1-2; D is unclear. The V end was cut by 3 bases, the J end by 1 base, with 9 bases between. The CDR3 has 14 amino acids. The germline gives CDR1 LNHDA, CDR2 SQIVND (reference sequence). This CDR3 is CASSIGRINYGYTF. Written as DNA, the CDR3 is TGTGCCAGTAGTATTGGGAGGATTAACTATGGCTACACCTTC.

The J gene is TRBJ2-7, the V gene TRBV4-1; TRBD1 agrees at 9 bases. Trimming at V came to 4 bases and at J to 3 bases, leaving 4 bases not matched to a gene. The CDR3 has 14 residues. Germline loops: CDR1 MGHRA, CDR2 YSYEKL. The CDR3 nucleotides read TGCGCCAGCAGCCCCGGGACAGGGTACTACGAGCAGTACTTC. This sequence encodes CASSPGTGYYEQYF.

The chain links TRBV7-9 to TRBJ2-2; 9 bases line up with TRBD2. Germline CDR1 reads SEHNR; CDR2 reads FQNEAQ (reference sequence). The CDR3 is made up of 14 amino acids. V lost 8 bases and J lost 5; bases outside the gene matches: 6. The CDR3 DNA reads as TGTGCCAGCCCCCCGGCGGGGGGGACCGGGGAGCTGTTTTTT. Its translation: CASPPAGGTGELFF.

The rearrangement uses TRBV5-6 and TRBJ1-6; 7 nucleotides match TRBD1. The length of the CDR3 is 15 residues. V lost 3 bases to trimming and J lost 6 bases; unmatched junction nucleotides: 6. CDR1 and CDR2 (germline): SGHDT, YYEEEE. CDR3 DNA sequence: TGTGCCAGCAGCTCGCCTGGGACAGTTAATTCACCCCTCCACTTT. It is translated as CASSSPGTVNSPLHF.

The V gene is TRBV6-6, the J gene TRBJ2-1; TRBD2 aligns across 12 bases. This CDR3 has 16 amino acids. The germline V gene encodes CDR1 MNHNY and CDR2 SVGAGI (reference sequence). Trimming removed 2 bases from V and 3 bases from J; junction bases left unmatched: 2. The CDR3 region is CASSYPTSGGYNEQFF. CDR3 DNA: TGTGCCAGCAGTTACCCGACTAGCGGGGGCTACAATGAGCAGTTCTTC.

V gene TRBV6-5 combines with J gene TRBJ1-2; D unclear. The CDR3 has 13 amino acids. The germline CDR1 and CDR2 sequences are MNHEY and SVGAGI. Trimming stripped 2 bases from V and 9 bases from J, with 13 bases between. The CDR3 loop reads CASSYEGVGSYTF. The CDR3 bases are TGTGCCAGCAGTTACGAGGGAGTCGGTAGCTACACCTTC.

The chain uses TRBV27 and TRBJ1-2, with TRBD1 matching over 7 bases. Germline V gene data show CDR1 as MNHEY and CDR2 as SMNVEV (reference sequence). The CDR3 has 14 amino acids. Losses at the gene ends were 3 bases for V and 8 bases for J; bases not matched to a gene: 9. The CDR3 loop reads CASSFRQGGSGYTF. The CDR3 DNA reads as TGTGCCAGCAGTTTCAGACAGGGAGGATCCGGCTACACCTTC.

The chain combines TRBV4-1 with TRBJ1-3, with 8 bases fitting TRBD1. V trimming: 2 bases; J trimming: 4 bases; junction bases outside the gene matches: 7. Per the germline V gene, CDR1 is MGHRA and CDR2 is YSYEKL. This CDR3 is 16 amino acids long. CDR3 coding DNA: TGCGCCAGCAGCCAACACGGGACAGGCGAAGGAAACACCATATATTTT. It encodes CASSQHGTGEGNTIYF.

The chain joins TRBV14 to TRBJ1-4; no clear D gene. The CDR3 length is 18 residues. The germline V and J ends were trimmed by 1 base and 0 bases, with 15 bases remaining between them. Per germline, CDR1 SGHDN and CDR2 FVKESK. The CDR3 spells CASSQGGQGQATNEKLFF. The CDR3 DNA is TGTGCCAGCAGCCAAGGCGGTCAAGGCCAAGCAACTAATGAAAAACTGTTTTTT.

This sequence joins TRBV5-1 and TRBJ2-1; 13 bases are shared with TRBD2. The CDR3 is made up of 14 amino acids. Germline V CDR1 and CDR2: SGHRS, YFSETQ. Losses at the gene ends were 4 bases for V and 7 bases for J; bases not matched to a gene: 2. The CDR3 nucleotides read TGCGCCAGCAGCGGGGGACTAGCGGGAAATGAGCAGTTCTTC. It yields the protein CASSGGLAGNEQFF.

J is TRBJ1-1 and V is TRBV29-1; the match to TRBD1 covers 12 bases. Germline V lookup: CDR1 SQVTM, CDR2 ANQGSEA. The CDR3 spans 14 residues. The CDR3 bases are TGCGGCACCGGGACAGGGGGCTCGAGCACTGAAGCTTTCTTT. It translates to CGTGTGGSSTEAFF.

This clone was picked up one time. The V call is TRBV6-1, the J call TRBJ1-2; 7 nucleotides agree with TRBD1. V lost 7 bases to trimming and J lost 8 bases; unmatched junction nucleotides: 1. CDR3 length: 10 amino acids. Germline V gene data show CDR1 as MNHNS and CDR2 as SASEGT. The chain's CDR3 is CASKGGGYTF. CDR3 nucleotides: TGTGCCAGCAAAGGGGGCGGCTACACCTTC.

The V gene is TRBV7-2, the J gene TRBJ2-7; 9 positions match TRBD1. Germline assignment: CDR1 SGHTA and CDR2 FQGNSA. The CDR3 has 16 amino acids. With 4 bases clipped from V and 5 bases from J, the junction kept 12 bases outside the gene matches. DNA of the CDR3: TGTGCCAGCAGCTCGGGACAGGGTAATTGGGGGCACGAGCAGTACTTC. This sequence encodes CASSSGQGNWGHEQYF. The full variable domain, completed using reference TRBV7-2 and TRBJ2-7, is GAGVSQSPSNKVTEKGKDVELRCDPISGHTALYWYRQSLGQGLEFLIYFQGNSAPDKSGLPSDRFSAERTGGSVSTLTIQRTQQEDSAVYLCASSSGQGNWGHEQYFGPGTRLTVT.

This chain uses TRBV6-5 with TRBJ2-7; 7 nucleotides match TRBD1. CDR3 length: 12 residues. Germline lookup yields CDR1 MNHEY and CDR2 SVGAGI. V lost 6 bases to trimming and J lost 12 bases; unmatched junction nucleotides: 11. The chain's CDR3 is CASSERQGEWYF. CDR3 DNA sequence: TGTGCCAGCAGCGAGCGACAGGGTGAATGGTACTTC.

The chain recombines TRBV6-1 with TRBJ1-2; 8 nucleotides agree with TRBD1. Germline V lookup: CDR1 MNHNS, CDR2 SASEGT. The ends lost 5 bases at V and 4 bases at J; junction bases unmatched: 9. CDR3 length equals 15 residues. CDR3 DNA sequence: TGTGCCAGCAGTCGGACAGGGTCAGGGGTCTATGGCTACACCTTC. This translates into CASSRTGSGVYGYTF.

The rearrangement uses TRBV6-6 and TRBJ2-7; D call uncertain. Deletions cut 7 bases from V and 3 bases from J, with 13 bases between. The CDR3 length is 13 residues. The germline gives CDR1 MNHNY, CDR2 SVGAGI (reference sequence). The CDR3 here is CASTPPQNYEQYF. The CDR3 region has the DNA TGTGCCAGCACCCCCCCGCAGAACTACGAGCAGTACTTC.

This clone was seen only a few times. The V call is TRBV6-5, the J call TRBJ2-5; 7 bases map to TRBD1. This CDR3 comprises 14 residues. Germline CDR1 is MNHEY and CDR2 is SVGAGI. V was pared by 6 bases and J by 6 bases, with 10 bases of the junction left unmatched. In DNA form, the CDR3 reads TGTGCCAGCAGCCCCGGACAGGATTTGAAGACCCAGTACTTC. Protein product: CASSPGQDLKTQYF.

CDR3 sequence (DNA): TGTGCCAGCAGTGAAGCGCTGCGGGGAGTAAGGCTGTTTTTT. Its protein is CASSEALRGVRLFF. V usage is TRBV2 and J usage is TRBJ1-4, with D uncertain. The CDR3 runs to 14 residues. V lost 0 bases and J 14 bases, leaving 16 bases between the germline ends. Germline V gene lookup returns CDR1 SNHLY and CDR2 FYNNEI.

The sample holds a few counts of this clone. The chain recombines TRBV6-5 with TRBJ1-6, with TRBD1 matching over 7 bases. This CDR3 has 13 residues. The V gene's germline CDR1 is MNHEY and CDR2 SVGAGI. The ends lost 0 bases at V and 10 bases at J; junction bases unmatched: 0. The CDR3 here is CASSYSTGSPLHF. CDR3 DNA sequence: TGTGCCAGCAGTTACTCGACAGGGTCACCCCTCCACTTT.

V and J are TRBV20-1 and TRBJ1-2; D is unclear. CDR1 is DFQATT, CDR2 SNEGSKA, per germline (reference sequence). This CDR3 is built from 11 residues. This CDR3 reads CRSRRVYGYTF. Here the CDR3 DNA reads TGCCGTAGCCGGAGGGTTTATGGCTACACCTTC.

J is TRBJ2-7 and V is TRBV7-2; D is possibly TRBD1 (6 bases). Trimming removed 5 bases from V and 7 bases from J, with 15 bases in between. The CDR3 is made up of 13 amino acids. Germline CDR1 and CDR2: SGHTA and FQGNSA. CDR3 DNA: TGTGCCAGCAGCCGGGACACCGTGGGAGAGCAGTACTTC. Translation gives CASSRDTVGEQYF.

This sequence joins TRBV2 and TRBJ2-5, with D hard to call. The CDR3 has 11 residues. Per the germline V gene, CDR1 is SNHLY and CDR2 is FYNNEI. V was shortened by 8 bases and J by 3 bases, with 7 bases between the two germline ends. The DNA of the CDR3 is TGTGCCAGCGAATCGGAAGAGACCCAGTACTTC. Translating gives CASESEETQYF. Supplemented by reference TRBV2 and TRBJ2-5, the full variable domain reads EPEVTQTPSHQVTQMGQEVILRCVPISNHLYFYWYRQILGQKVEFLVSFYNNEISEKSEIFDDQFSVERPDGSNFTLKIRSTKLEDSAMYFCASESEETQYFGPGTRLLVL.